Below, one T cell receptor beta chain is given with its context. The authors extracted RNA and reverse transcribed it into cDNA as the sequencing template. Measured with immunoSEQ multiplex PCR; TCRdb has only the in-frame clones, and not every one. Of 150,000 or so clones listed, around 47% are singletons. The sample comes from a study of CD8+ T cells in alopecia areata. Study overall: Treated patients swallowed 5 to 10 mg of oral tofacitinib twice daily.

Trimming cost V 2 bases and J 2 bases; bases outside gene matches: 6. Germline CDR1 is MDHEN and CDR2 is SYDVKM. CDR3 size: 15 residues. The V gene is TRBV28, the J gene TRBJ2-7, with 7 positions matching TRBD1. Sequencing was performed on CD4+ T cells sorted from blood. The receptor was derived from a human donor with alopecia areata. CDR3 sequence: CASSLMFDRAYEQYF. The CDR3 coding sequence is TGTGCCAGCAGTTTAATGTTTGACAGGGCCTACGAGCAGTACTTC.